These T cell receptor beta chains were read from a single sample in a study of blood T cell repertoires in COVID-19. Profiled with immunoSEQ multiplex PCR; TCRdb holds only in-frame clones, not every one. The table shows 120,000 or so clones, with over 70% occurring only once. The sample was peripheral blood. The receptors here all came from a man aged 80 or over with active or convalescent COVID-19. Each CDR3 is given with its conserved first and last residue. A D gene is named only where the DNA matches it firmly. Clone size, where shown, is once, few, many, or a class for clones that have expanded.

d_gene	abundance	j_gene	v_gene	CDR3aa	CDR3nt
TRBD2	NA	TRBJ2-2	TRBV6-2/TRBV6-3	CASSLAGGAGELFF	TGTGCCAGCAGTTTAGCGGGGGGCGCCGGGGAGCTGTTTTTT
NA	NA	TRBJ2-3	TRBV3-1/TRBV3-2	CASSNIQGDTQYF	TGTGCCAGCAGCAATATACAGGGAGATACGCAGTATTTT
NA	NA	TRBJ1-1	TRBV7-9	CASSPGGSEAFF	TGTGCCAGCAGCCCCGGGGGTTCTGAAGCTTTCTTT
NA	NA	TRBJ1-2	TRBV21-1	CASSNLDSYGYTF	TGTGCCAGCAGCAACCTCGACAGTTATGGCTACACCTTC
TRBD2	NA	TRBJ2-5	TRBV19	CASSSGAGGQETQYF	TGTGCCAGTAGCTCAGGGGCGGGGGGGCAAGAGACCCAGTACTTC
NA	NA	TRBJ2-5	TRBV5-1	CASTLDGFRQETQYF	TGCGCCAGCACCCTAGACGGGTTCAGACAAGAGACCCAGTACTTC
TRBD2	NA	TRBJ2-1	TRBV2	CASSELAGGRNEQFF	TGTGCCAGCAGTGAACTAGCGGGGGGACGTAATGAGCAGTTCTTC
NA	NA	TRBJ1-2	TRBV11-2	CASSPTPARDWYNYGYTF	TGTGCCAGCAGCCCCACACCGGCTAGGGACTGGTATAACTATGGCTACACCTTC
NA	NA	TRBJ2-5	TRBV28	CASSYRGGLQETQYF	TGTGCCAGCAGTTACCGCGGGGGCCTTCAAGAGACCCAGTACTTC
TRBD1	NA	TRBJ1-3	TRBV28	CASSDNRGRGNTIYF	TGTGCCAGCAGCGACAACAGGGGGCGCGGAAACACCATATATTTT
TRBD2	NA	TRBJ2-7	TRBV4-2	CASSHSTSGPYEQYF	TGTGCCAGCAGCCATTCCACTAGCGGCCCCTACGAGCAGTACTTC
NA	NA	TRBJ1-5	TRBV2	CASSEQDSRSNQPQHF	TGTGCCAGCAGTGAACAAGACTCCCGTAGCAATCAGCCCCAGCATTTT
NA	NA	TRBJ1-2	TRBV7-3	CASSGERGSNYGYTF	TGTGCCAGCAGCGGGGAAAGGGGTTCTAACTATGGCTACACCTTC
NA	NA	TRBJ1-5	TRBV21-1	CASSAGTGEYQPQHF	TGTGCCAGCAGCGCCGGGACAGGGGAGTATCAGCCCCAGCATTTT
TRBD2	NA	TRBJ2-5	TRBV20-1	CSGGQETQYF	TGCTCGGGGGGCCAAGAGACCCAGTACTTC
NA	NA	TRBJ1-3	TRBV7-2	CASSLAAGTGNTIYF	TGTGCCAGCAGCTTAGCCGCCGGTACTGGAAACACCATATATTTT
NA	NA	TRBJ1-1	TRBV12-3/TRBV12-4	CASWRGTEAFF	TGTGCCAGCTGGAGGGGCACTGAAGCTTTCTTT
TRBD1	NA	TRBJ1-2	TRBV30	CAWSWFRTGPSNYGYTF	TGTGCCTGGAGTTGGTTTAGGACAGGGCCTTCTAACTATGGCTACACCTTC
NA	NA	TRBJ2-3	TRBV29-1	CSVEDRAGTDTQYF	TGCAGCGTTGAAGACAGGGCGGGCACAGATACGCAGTATTTT
NA	NA	TRBJ1-4	TRBV6-5	CASQTGRGNEKLFF	TGTGCCAGCCAAACCGGGAGGGGTAATGAAAAACTGTTTTTT
TRBD1	NA	TRBJ2-3	TRBV6-6	CASSRTGGATDTQYF	TGTGCCAGCAGTCGGACAGGGGGAGCTACAGATACGCAGTATTTT
TRBD1	NA	TRBJ2-7	TRBV5-1	CASSPDRTYEQYF	TGCGCCAGCAGCCCGGACAGGACCTACGAGCAGTACTTC
TRBD1	NA	TRBJ2-3	TRBV11-2	CASSLGGTGITDTQYF	TGTGCCAGCAGCTTAGGAGGGACAGGGATCACAGATACGCAGTATTTT
TRBD2	NA	TRBJ2-2	TRBV27	CASSYLGGGTGELFF	TGTGCCAGCAGTTATCTGGGCGGGGGGACCGGGGAGCTGTTTTTT
TRBD1	NA	TRBJ1-1	TRBV19	CASSLRTGVNTEAFF	TGTGCCAGTAGTCTCAGGACAGGGGTGAACACTGAAGCTTTCTTT
TRBD1	NA	TRBJ2-5	TRBV2	CASSKDRGETQYF	TGTGCCAGCAGTAAAGACAGGGGAGAGACCCAGTACTTC
NA	NA	TRBJ1-5	TRBV6-1	CASSQHLSNQPQHF	TGTGCCAGCAGTCAACACCTTAGCAATCAGCCCCAGCATTTT
NA	once	TRBJ1-5	TRBV28	CASYSAGGIVLGPQHF	TGTGCCAGCTATTCGGCGGGGGGCATCGTATTGGGGCCCCAGCATTTT
TRBD1	NA	TRBJ1-6	TRBV7-2	CASSPAGQYNSPLHF	TGTGCCAGCAGCCCGGCGGGACAGTATAATTCACCCCTCCACTTT
NA	few	TRBJ2-3	TRBV6-2/TRBV6-3	CASSWHPTDTQYF	TGTGCCAGCAGTTGGCATCCCACAGATACGCAGTATTTT
NA	NA	TRBJ1-6	TRBV7-2	CASSSFNRELRNSPLHF	TGTGCCAGCAGCTCCTTTAATCGGGAGTTACGTAATTCACCCCTCCACTTT
TRBD1	NA	TRBJ2-7	TRBV5-6	CASSSVGTGIGEQYF	TGTGCCAGCTCCTCAGTGGGGACAGGTATCGGCGAGCAGTACTTC
TRBD1	NA	TRBJ2-6	TRBV9	CASSVVGQSSGANVLTF	TGTGCCAGCAGCGTAGTGGGACAGAGCTCTGGGGCCAACGTCCTGACTTTC
NA	few	TRBJ1-1	TRBV4-3	CASSQDSAAGRNTEAFF	TGCGCCAGCAGCCAAGATTCGGCGGCGGGGAGGAACACTGAAGCTTTCTTT
TRBD1	NA	TRBJ1-2	TRBV5-1	CASRTDREGYGYTF	TGCGCCAGCAGGACGGACAGGGAGGGCTATGGCTACACCTTC
TRBD2	NA	TRBJ2-3	TRBV11-2	CASSLGAGGPRDTQYF	TGTGCCAGCAGCTTAGGGGCGGGGGGGCCTAGAGATACGCAGTATTTT
NA	NA	TRBJ2-2	TRBV7-8	CASSLASDSVSGELFF	TGTGCCAGCAGCTTAGCCTCCGACTCCGTTAGCGGGGAGCTGTTTTTT
NA	few	TRBJ2-1	TRBV24-1	CATSDWLGGEQFF	TGTGCCACCAGTGATTGGTTGGGAGGTGAGCAGTTCTTC
TRBD1	NA	TRBJ2-7	TRBV30	CAWRRGQGTYEQYF	TGTGCCTGGAGAAGGGGACAGGGGACCTACGAGCAGTACTTC
NA	NA	TRBJ1-2	TRBV7-2	CASSLVGSSYGYTF	TGTGCCAGCAGCTTAGTCGGGAGTAGCTATGGCTACACCTTC
TRBD1	NA	TRBJ2-5	TRBV6-2/TRBV6-3	CASSYWGQGASRETQYF	TGTGCCAGCAGTTACTGGGGACAGGGGGCGAGTAGGGAGACCCAGTACTTC
NA	NA	TRBJ1-6	TRBV27	CASSFTVGGSPLHF	TGTGCCAGCAGTTTTACAGTAGGAGGTTCACCCCTCCACTTT
NA	NA	TRBJ2-7	TRBV6-5	CASSYGAGGSYEQYF	TGTGCCAGCAGTTACGGGGCAGGGGGGTCCTACGAGCAGTACTTC
NA	NA	TRBJ2-1	TRBV18	CASSPPSRGAYNEQFF	TGTGCCAGCTCACCACCATCGCGGGGTGCCTACAATGAGCAGTTCTTC
TRBD2	NA	TRBJ2-1	TRBV6-1	CASSEATSPSYNEQFF	TGTGCCAGCAGTGAAGCGACTAGCCCCTCCTACAATGAGCAGTTCTTC
NA	NA	TRBJ2-5	TRBV2	CASVRGTQETQYF	TGTGCCAGCGTGAGGGGGACGCAAGAGACCCAGTACTTC
TRBD1	NA	TRBJ1-1	TRBV12-5	CASGLGGTGYTEAFF	TGTGCTAGTGGTTTGGGAGGGACAGGTTACACTGAAGCTTTCTTT
NA	NA	TRBJ1-5	TRBV6-5	CASRTDSNQPQHF	TGTGCCAGCAGGACAGATAGCAATCAGCCCCAGCATTTT
NA	NA	TRBJ1-1	TRBV19	CATHGRGNTEAFF	TGTGCCACCCATGGAAGGGGGAACACTGAAGCTTTCTTT